This is a list of T cell receptor beta chains from one sample in a study of cytomegalovirus exposure and HLA in healthy donors. Measured with immunoSEQ multiplex PCR; TCRdb has only the in-frame clones, and not every one. The table lists some 200,000 clones, roughly 80% of them singletons. The sequenced sample was PBMCs. The receptors stem from a man aged 40-49 years in good health and CMV-seropositive. The CDR3 runs from the conserved cysteine through the conserved F or W. A D gene is named only where the DNA matches it firmly. A clone size is listed for some rows: how often the clone was seen (once, few, many), or a class if it is expanded.

V gene	J gene	D gene	clone size	CDR3 protein	CDR3 DNA
TRBV5-1	TRBJ2-5	TRBD2	-	CASSPTSGGGGETQYF	TGCGCCAGCAGCCCAACTAGCGGGGGCGGGGGTGAGACCCAGTACTTC
TRBV30	TRBJ2-7	-	-	CAWSGGGEQYF	TGTGCCTGGAGTGGAGGGGGAGAGCAGTACTTC
TRBV5-6	TRBJ2-7	TRBD2	-	CASSLGGGGPYEQYF	TGTGCCAGCAGCCTAGGCGGGGGAGGACCCTACGAGCAGTACTTC
TRBV2	TRBJ1-4	TRBD1	-	CASSETPTGGFEKLFF	TGTGCCAGCAGTGAAACCCCGACAGGGGGATTTGAAAAACTGTTTTTT
TRBV18	TRBJ2-1	TRBD2	few	CASSPKTSGGASYNEQFF	TGTGCCAGCTCTCCTAAGACTAGCGGGGGGGCCTCCTACAATGAGCAGTTCTTC
TRBV19	TRBJ1-1	-	few	CASSIEGRYTEAFF	TGTGCCAGTAGTATCGAGGGGAGGTACACTGAAGCTTTCTTT
TRBV2	TRBJ2-7	-	-	CASSPDSTYEQYF	TGTGCCAGCAGCCCTGACAGTACTTACGAGCAGTACTTC
TRBV30	TRBJ2-1	TRBD2	-	CAWSVSLAGNEQFF	TGTGCCTGGAGTGTATCACTAGCGGGTAATGAGCAGTTCTTC
TRBV6-1	TRBJ2-7	TRBD1	-	CASSEETGGFDYEQYF	TGTGCCAGCAGTGAAGAGACAGGGGGCTTTGACTACGAGCAGTACTTC
TRBV7-9	TRBJ1-1	-	-	CASSLGVAATEAFF	TGTGCCAGCAGCTTAGGGGTGGCGGCCACTGAAGCTTTCTTT
TRBV18	TRBJ2-5	TRBD1	-	CASSPRQGPQETQYF	TGTGCCAGCTCACCACGACAGGGGCCCCAAGAGACCCAGTACTTC